One sample yielded the 30 T cell receptor beta chains listed below, sequenced in a study of cytomegalovirus exposure and HLA in healthy donors. Vbeta (60) and Jbeta (13) primers were used in the PCR. Profiling relied on immunoSEQ multiplex PCR, and the TCRdb table lists in-frame clones only, not all of them. This table has some 110,000 clones, just over 70% appearing once. Sequenced: PBMCs. Receptor source: a boy between 5 and 17 years old in good health and CMV-seronegative.

The genes are TRBV5-4 and TRBJ2-7; tentative D call: TRBD2 (6 bases). CDR1 is SGHNT and CDR2 is YYREEE in the germline V gene (reference sequence). V was clipped by 4 bases and J by 1 base, with 15 bases between them. The CDR3 totals 15 residues. The CDR3 loop is CASSGPLGTSYEQYF. The DNA of the CDR3 is TGTGCCAGCAGCGGACCTCTAGGGACTTCCTACGAGCAGTACTTC.

V gene TRBV6-5 combines with J gene TRBJ2-2, with D maybe TRBD1 (5 bases). The CDR3 spans 15 residues. CDR1 and CDR2 from the germline V gene are MNHEY and SVGAGI. Trimming removed 4 bases from V and 4 bases from J, with 13 bases in between. The CDR3 loop is CASSSQGRGTGELFF. The CDR3 region has the DNA TGTGCCAGCAGTTCGCAGGGTAGGGGCACCGGGGAGCTGTTTTTT.

The chain couples TRBV7-9 to TRBJ1-1; the D is unclear. V gave up 7 bases and J gave up 0 bases, with 9 bases separating them. Germline lookup yields CDR1 SEHNR and CDR2 FQNEAQ (reference sequence). The CDR3 loop spans 13 amino acids. For the CDR3, the DNA is TGTGCCAGCACCCCGGTCATGAACACTGAAGCTTTCTTT. Protein sequence: CASTPVMNTEAFF.

This clone was detected only a few times. Lacking the conserved final phenylalanine or tryptophan, this CDR3 likely reflects a read error. No DNA is shown, since the ends of the CDR3 on it are uncertain; the CDR3 is the one TCRdb lists. The chain couples TRBV30 to TRBJ1-1; the table calls TRBD1, which could not be checked here. Germline lookup yields CDR1 GTSNPN and CDR2 SVGIG (reference sequence). The CDR3 region is 13 residues in length, termini included. The CDR3 protein is CAWRGQAHTEALV.

This clone has more than one count but fewer than ten. CDR3 coding DNA: TGCGCCAGCAGCTTGCGCGGGACAGGGGGACTTGAGCAGTTCTTC. Translation: CASSLRGTGGLEQFF. This chain uses TRBV5-1 with TRBJ2-1; 11 bases are shared with TRBD1. Germline assignment: CDR1 SGHRS and CDR2 YFSETQ. V lost 1 base, J lost 9 bases, and 6 bases stayed unmatched. This CDR3 is built from 15 residues.

This clone was seen more than once but under ten times. V is TRBV4-1 and J is TRBJ2-3; TRBD2 matches at 10 bases. V dropped 5 bases and J dropped 0; count of bases not matched to a gene: 8. In germline, CDR1 is MGHRA, CDR2 YSYEKL. CDR3 length equals 17 residues. For the CDR3, the DNA is TGCGCCAGCAGCTGGCCTACTAGCGGGGAAAGCACAGATACGCAGTATTTT. Protein: CASSWPTSGESTDTQYF.

The chain is built from TRBV5-6 and TRBJ2-3; no clear D. Germline V gives CDR1 SGHDT, CDR2 YYEEEE. This CDR3 comprises 15 residues. Trimming shortened V by 5 bases and J by 4 bases, and 17 bases separated the two germline ends. The CDR3 loop reads CASSLSVVRADTQYF. The CDR3 nucleotides read TGTGCCAGCAGTTTAAGCGTGGTGCGTGCAGATACGCAGTATTTT. Full variable domain (remainder filled in from reference TRBV5-6 and TRBJ2-3): DAGVTQSPTHLIKTRGQQVTLRCSPKSGHDTVSWYQQALGQGPQFIFQYYEEEERQRGNFPDRFSGHQFPNYSSELNVNALLLGDSALYLCASSLSVVRADTQYFGPGTRLTVL.

V usage is TRBV6-1 and J usage is TRBJ2-1, with D perhaps TRBD1 (6 bases). This CDR3 is 13 amino acids long. The germline CDR1 and CDR2 sequences are MNHNS and SASEGT. Trimming took 1 base from V and 8 from J, leaving 9 bases between them. The CDR3 reads CASSEGRQDEQFF. The CDR3 DNA reads as TGTGCCAGCAGTGAAGGTCGACAGGATGAGCAGTTCTTC.

The V gene is TRBV5-4, the J gene TRBJ1-2, with 8 positions matching TRBD1. V was clipped by 3 bases and J by 7 bases; unmatched bases: 8. CDR1 and CDR2 (germline): SGHNT, YYREEE (reference sequence). CDR3 length: 14 amino acids. The CDR3 reads CASSWGTGKSGYTF. Here the CDR3 DNA reads TGTGCCAGCAGCTGGGGGACAGGAAAGAGTGGCTACACCTTC.

The chain carries TRBV5-6 and TRBJ2-1; 9 nucleotides agree with TRBD2. Germline loops: CDR1 SGHDT, CDR2 YYEEEE. The length of the CDR3 is 14 residues. V gave up 0 bases and J gave up 11 bases; unmatched junction bases: 6. DNA for the CDR3: TGTGCCAGCAGCTTGGGCCTAGCGGGAACCAAGCAGTTCTTC. Protein sequence: CASSLGLAGTKQFF.

The chain is built from TRBV29-1 and TRBJ2-5; D remains unclear. Trimming left V 4 bases short and J 5 bases short, with 17 bases between. There are 14 residues in the CDR3. The germline CDR1 and CDR2 sequences are SQVTM and ANQGSEA. CDR3 DNA: TGCAGCGTTGGCAGCGACCGAAGAGTGGAGACCCAGTACTTC. Protein: CSVGSDRRVETQYF.

This chain joins TRBV4-3 and TRBJ1-5; unclear D gene. This CDR3 has 14 amino acids. Trimming shortened V by 1 base and J by 3 bases, and 7 bases separated the two germline ends. CDR1 is LGHNA and CDR2 is YSLEER in the germline V gene. The CDR3 reads CASSQGQYNQPQHF. In DNA, the CDR3 is TGCGCCAGCAGCCAAGGACAATACAATCAGCCCCAGCATTTT.

The chain recombines TRBV7-3 with TRBJ2-2, with 8 nucleotides matching TRBD1. Germline-derived CDR1 and CDR2 are SGHTA and FQGTGA. The CDR3 covers 15 residues. Losses at the gene ends were 5 bases for V and 2 bases for J; bases not matched to a gene: 4. The CDR3 DNA reads as TGTGCCAGCAGCACGCAGGGGGCTAACACCGGGGAGCTGTTTTTT. This codes for CASSTQGANTGELFF.

This clone was counted only a few times. The chain recombines TRBV6-1 with TRBJ2-7; D ambiguous. The V end was cut by 0 bases, the J end by 0 bases, with 6 bases between. CDR1 is MNHNS, CDR2 SASEGT, per germline. The CDR3 contains 14 residues. CDR3 in DNA: TGTGCCAGCAGTGAAGCGGAGAGCTCCTACGAGCAGTACTTC. The encoded protein is CASSEAESSYEQYF.

The count of this clone is one. The chain recombines TRBV5-4 with TRBJ1-6, with D tentatively TRBD1 (5 bases). Trimming took off 4 bases at V and 7 bases at J, with 9 bases between the two ends. The CDR3 runs 13 residues. Germline CDR1 and CDR2: SGHNT and YYREEE (reference sequence). This chain's CDR3 is CASSAGPNSPLHF. DNA of the CDR3: TGTGCCAGCAGCGCGGGACCAAATTCACCCCTCCACTTT.

This clone is a singleton in its sample. The rearrangement joins TRBV29-1 to TRBJ2-5; D is possibly TRBD1 (5 bases). CDR3 length: 10 residues. Trimming removed 7 bases from V and 5 bases from J, with 8 bases in between. Germline-derived CDR1 and CDR2 are SQVTM and ANQGSEA. CDR3 in amino acids: CSGTKETQYF. As DNA, the CDR3 is TGCAGCGGGACAAAGGAGACCCAGTACTTC.

The chain employs TRBV11-2 and TRBJ2-7; D is unclear. V was trimmed by 1 base and J by 3 bases, leaving 13 bases between them. This CDR3 contains 15 residues. Germline V gene lookup returns CDR1 SGHAT and CDR2 FQNNGV. The CDR3 nucleotides read TGTGCCAGCAGCTTAGGGCCGGGTAGCTTCTACGAGCAGTACTTC. As protein: CASSLGPGSFYEQYF.

V is TRBV19 and J is TRBJ2-1, with 12 bases lining up with TRBD2. Germline V gene data show CDR1 as LNHDA and CDR2 as SQIVND (reference sequence). Germline trimming cut 8 bases from V and 7 bases from J; bases unmatched to any gene: 12. This CDR3 comprises 16 residues. This CDR3 is CASGEASGRAGNEQFF. CDR3 sequence (DNA): TGTGCCAGTGGAGAAGCTAGCGGGAGGGCCGGGAATGAGCAGTTCTTC.

V is TRBV30 and J is TRBJ2-7; weak D call: TRBD2 (6 bases). Trimming stripped 3 bases from V and 2 bases from J, with 17 bases between. The CDR3 runs to 15 residues. Germline lookup yields CDR1 GTSNPN and CDR2 SVGIG (reference sequence). The CDR3 spells CAWSRRRRGPYEQYF. The CDR3 DNA sequence: TGTGCCTGGAGCCGCCGTCGGCGGGGCCCCTACGAGCAGTACTTC. Full variable domain (remainder filled in from reference TRBV30 and TRBJ2-7): SQTIHQWPATLVQPVGSPLSLECTVEGTSNPNLYWYRQAAGRGLQLLFYSVGIGQISSEVPQNLSASRPQDRQFILSSKKLLLSDSGFYLCAWSRRRRGPYEQYFGPGTRLTVT.

The chain uses TRBV30 and TRBJ2-7; no clear D. V lost 1 base and J 3 bases, leaving 10 bases between the germline ends. Germline V CDR1 and CDR2: GTSNPN, SVGIG (reference sequence). The CDR3 length is 13 residues. CDR3 coding DNA: TGTGCCTGGAGTGCCGAGAACGGCTACGAGCAGTACTTC. The encoded protein is CAWSAENGYEQYF.

The chain carries TRBV28 and TRBJ1-1; 7 bases fit TRBD1. CDR1 and CDR2 from the germline V gene are MDHEN and SYDVKM. Unmatched junction bases numbered 5, after V lost 5 bases and J lost 5 bases. This CDR3 is built from 13 residues. DNA for the CDR3: TGTGCCAGCAGTCCGGGACAGCGGACTGAAGCTTTCTTT. It encodes CASSPGQRTEAFF.

The J gene is TRBJ1-4, the V gene TRBV6-4; 7 bases map to TRBD1. This CDR3 comprises 14 residues. In germline, CDR1 is MRHNA, CDR2 SNTAGT. The trim removed 4 bases at V and 3 bases at J, leaving 2 bases unmatched. Here the CDR3 reads CASSGQGPNEKLFF. The CDR3 nucleotides are TGTGCCAGCAGTGGACAGGGTCCTAATGAAAAACTGTTTTTT.

This clone was recorded only once. The rearrangement uses TRBV5-1 and TRBJ1-5; D is perhaps TRBD1 (6 bases). V lost 4 bases and J 6 bases, leaving 17 bases between the germline ends. CDR1 and CDR2 (germline): SGHRS, YFSETQ. This CDR3 contains 15 residues. CDR3 loop: CASSPVGAVGQPQHF. In DNA, the CDR3 is TGCGCCAGCAGCCCAGTGGGGGCAGTTGGTCAGCCCCAGCATTTT. Variable domain in full (rest from reference TRBV5-1 and TRBJ1-5): KAGVTQTPRYLIKTRGQQVTLSCSPISGHRSVSWYQQTPGQGLQFLFEYFSETQRNKGNFPGRFSGRQFSNSRSEMNVSTLELGDSALYLCASSPVGAVGQPQHFGDGTRLSIL.

This clone was found a few times. The chain recombines TRBV10-3 with TRBJ2-7, with D tentatively TRBD1 (6 bases). Germline V gene lookup returns CDR1 ENHRY and CDR2 SYGVKD. V was cut by 0 bases and J by 0 bases, with 6 bases left in between. The CDR3 is made up of 14 amino acids. The CDR3: CAISESDSSYEQYF. Written as DNA, the CDR3 is TGTGCCATCAGTGAGTCGGACAGCTCCTACGAGCAGTACTTC.

This clone was observed a single time. The chain recombines TRBV7-9 with TRBJ1-2, with TRBD1 identical over 9 bases. Trimming at V came to 5 bases and at J to 6 bases, leaving 4 bases not matched to a gene. Germline loops: CDR1 SEHNR, CDR2 FQNEAQ (reference sequence). This CDR3 region has 13 residues. The CDR3 spells CASSRTGGDGYTF. CDR3 DNA sequence: TGTGCCAGCAGCCGTACAGGGGGCGATGGCTACACCTTC.

CDR3 sequence reads: CASSVAGGSPLHF. The CDR3 coding sequence is TGTGCCAGCAGCGTAGCAGGGGGCTCACCCCTCCACTTT. The chain is built from TRBV9 and TRBJ1-6; 8 bases are a match to TRBD1. The CDR3 runs 13 residues. J lost 10 bases, V lost 0 bases, and 0 bases had no gene match. Germline V gene lookup returns CDR1 SGDLS and CDR2 YYNGEE.

This clone was counted between two and nine times. The chain is built from TRBV4-1 and TRBJ1-4; maybe TRBD1 (6 bases). Germline values: CDR1 MGHRA, CDR2 YSYEKL. Trimming pared 4 bases from V and 1 base from J, leaving 10 bases between. This CDR3 comprises 15 residues. Here the CDR3 reads CASSPTGLTNEKLFF. CDR3 DNA sequence: TGCGCCAGCAGCCCGACAGGTTTAACTAATGAAAAACTGTTTTTT.

On this clone: The same CDR3 arises from other DNA sequences in this sample as well. The CDR3 reads CASSQGGSEKLFF. As DNA, the CDR3 is TGTGCCAGCAGCCAGGGTGGGAGTGAAAAACTGTTTTTT. The chain uses TRBV14 and TRBJ1-4; D is unclear. The CDR3 spans 13 residues. Trimming removed 3 bases from V and 7 bases from J, with 9 bases in between. Germline CDR1 is SGHDN and CDR2 is FVKESK.

As for this clone: The junction shows a germline mismatch at one end, possibly a read error. This rearrangement joins TRBV4-2 to TRBJ1-2; possibly TRBD1 for D (5 bases). This CDR3 contains 11 residues. From germline, CDR1 is LGHNA and CDR2 YNFKEQ. The DNA of the CDR3 is TGTGCCAGCAGCCCCGGGGGTGGCCACACCTTC. It translates to CASSPGGGHTF.

The genes are TRBV9 and TRBJ1-2; 7 positions agree with TRBD1. The CDR3 contains 14 residues. Germline loops: CDR1 SGDLS, CDR2 YYNGEE. Trimming at V came to 3 bases and at J to 5 bases, leaving 7 bases not matched to a gene. CDR3 DNA sequence: TGTGCCAGCAGCGCCACCACAGGGGCATATGGCTACACCTTC. The encoded protein is CASSATTGAYGYTF.